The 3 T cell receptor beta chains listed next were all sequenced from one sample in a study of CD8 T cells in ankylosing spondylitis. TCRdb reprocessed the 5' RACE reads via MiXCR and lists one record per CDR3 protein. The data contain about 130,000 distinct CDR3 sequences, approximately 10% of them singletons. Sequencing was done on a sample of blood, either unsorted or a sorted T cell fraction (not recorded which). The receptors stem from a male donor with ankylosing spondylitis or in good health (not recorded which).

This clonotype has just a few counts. This CDR3 is CASKTGAGGELFF. Here the CDR3 DNA reads TGTGCCAGCAAAACAGGGGCCGGCGGGGAGCTGTTTTTT. The gene calls are TRBV27 and TRBJ2-2, with 7 bases matching TRBD1. The CDR3 consists of 13 residues. CDR1 and CDR2 from the germline V gene are MNHEY and SMNVEV (reference sequence). J was trimmed by 7 bases and V by 7 bases; bases with no gene match: 6.

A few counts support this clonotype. The chain's CDR3 is CASSAGTGENSYEQYF. CDR3 nucleotide sequence: TGTGCCAGCAGCGCAGGGACAGGGGAAAACTCCTACGAGCAGTACTTC. The chain carries TRBV12-3 or TRBV12-4 and TRBJ2-7; 10 nucleotides align to TRBD1. V trimming: 6 bases; J trimming: 0 bases; junction bases outside the gene matches: 8. The length of the CDR3 is 16 residues.

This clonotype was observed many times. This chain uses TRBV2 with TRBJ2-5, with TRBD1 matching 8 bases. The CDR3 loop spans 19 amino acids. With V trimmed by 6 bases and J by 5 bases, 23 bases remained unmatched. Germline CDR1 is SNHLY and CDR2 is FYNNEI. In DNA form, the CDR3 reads TGTGCCAGCAGAGAATCCCTTGGACAGGGTACTGATTCGCAGGAGACCCAGTACTTC. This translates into CASRESLGQGTDSQETQYF.